This TCR beta chain derives from a study of CD8 T cells in ankylosing spondylitis. Study results and limitations: What appeared characteristic of ankylosing spondylitis blood was a TCR beta motif of eight or nine highly homologous variants. Reactive arthritis synovial fluid and blood previously showed some of these motif variants. Those disease-linked clones were CD8+; they were also relatively rare in peripheral blood.

MiXCR, run by TCRdb on the 5' RACE reads, gives a single entry per CDR3 protein. The sample holds hundreds of thousands of distinct CDR3 sequences; about a quarter are singletons and the top ten take approximately 6.6%. Germline trimming cut 6 bases from V and 10 bases from J; bases unmatched to any gene: 15. CDR1 is LNHDA, CDR2 SQIVND, per germline (reference sequence). This CDR3 is built from 14 residues. Remarks on this clonotype: Its antigen is unknown.

The rearrangement links TRBV19 to TRBJ2-7; 7 bases map to TRBD1. This sequence originates from a male donor with ankylosing spondylitis or in good health (not recorded which). Sequenced sample: blood, either unsorted or a sorted T cell fraction (not recorded which). The CDR3 DNA is TGTGCCAGTAGAATTGGGACAGCTCCACAGAGCCAGTACTTC. It translates to CASRIGTAPQSQYF.